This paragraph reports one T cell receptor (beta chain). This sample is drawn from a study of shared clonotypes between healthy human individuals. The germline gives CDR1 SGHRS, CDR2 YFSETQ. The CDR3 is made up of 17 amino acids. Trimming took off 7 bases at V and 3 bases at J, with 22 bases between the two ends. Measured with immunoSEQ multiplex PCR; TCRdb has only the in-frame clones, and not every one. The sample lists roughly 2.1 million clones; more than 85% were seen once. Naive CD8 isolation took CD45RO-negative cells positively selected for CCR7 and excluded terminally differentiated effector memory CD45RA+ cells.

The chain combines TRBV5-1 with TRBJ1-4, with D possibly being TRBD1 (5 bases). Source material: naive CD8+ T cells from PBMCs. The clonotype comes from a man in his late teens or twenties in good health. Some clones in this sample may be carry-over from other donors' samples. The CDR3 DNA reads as TGCGCCAGCGATAGGGGCGGCAGGGCTAGACCTAATGAAAAACTGTTTTTT. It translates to CASDRGGRARPNEKLFF.